Detailed here is one TCR beta chain. The record originates from a study of T cell responses to AZD1222 COVID-19 vaccine. The assay was immunoSEQ multiplex PCR, and TCRdb's table has in-frame clones only and misses some. The top ten clones hold less than 55% of a sample with roughly 100,000 clones, around 92% of them seen once. V lost 7 bases and J 0 bases, leaving 9 bases between the germline ends. Germline CDR1 reads MNHEY; CDR2 reads SVGAGI. CDR3 length equals 13 residues. The sequencing here drew on peripheral blood, taken on day 0 of AZD1222 vaccination. The TCR originated in an adult in good health. This sequence joins TRBV6-5 and TRBJ1-2, with D hard to call. CDR3 sequence: CASTESANYGYTF. The CDR3 DNA sequence: TGTGCCAGCACAGAATCAGCTAACTATGGCTACACCTTC.